The 5 T cell receptor beta chains below all came from one sample that was sequenced in a study of CXCR3-negative and CXCR3-positive naive CD8 T cells (dated by TCRdb to about 2019). No antigen has been assigned to these receptors. Overall study outcomes, separate from this receptor: TRB CDR3s from CXCR3-positive naive cells showed higher hydrophobicity (lower Kidera factor 4), lower energy, and higher strength and volume indices than CXCR3-negative naive cells.

The listed sequencing device is NextSeq 550. The Human TCR Profiling Kit (MiLaboratory) was used to make UMI-labeled 5' RACE TRB cDNA libraries. TCRdb reprocessed the reads, reporting each CDR3 protein sequence once and no DNA. The sample's clone listing holds some 140,000 distinct CDR3 sequences. Clones ranked in the top ten supply around 0.41% of the sample. Sample: naive CXCR3+ CD8+ T cells from blood. The sample's cell subset or site label is to be understood as: CD45RO-CCR7+CD27+CD95- naive CD8+ T cells expressing CXCR3 (TNR3+). Receptors originate from a human donor in good health. Some clones in this sample may be carry-over from other donors' samples.

The rearrangement joins TRBV6-2 or TRBV6-3 to TRBJ2-3; there is no DNA to check the TCRdb D call of TRBD2. Germline V lookup: CDR1 MNHEY, CDR2 SVGEGT. The CDR3 extends over 15 amino acids. CDR3 in amino acids: CASTEGEGSTDTQYF.

The rearrangement links TRBV14 to TRBJ2-1; as DNA is missing, the TRBD2 call by TCRdb cannot be tested. The length of the CDR3 is 16 residues. Germline CDR1 and CDR2: SGHDN and FVKESK. This chain's CDR3 is CASSQEGGALYNEQFF.

This chain uses TRBV29-1 with TRBJ1-1; TCRdb's D call, TRBD1, is unchecked because there is no DNA. The CDR3 is made up of 13 amino acids. The germline V gene has CDR1 SQVTM and CDR2 ANQGSEA. Here the CDR3 reads CSVATGLNTEAFF.

This chain joins TRBV7-6 and TRBJ2-7. CDR1 is SGHVS, CDR2 FNYEAQ, per germline. This CDR3 comprises 16 residues. This chain's CDR3 is CASSLGGHQYSYEQYF.

The genes are TRBV6-2 or TRBV6-3 and TRBJ2-1; TCRdb selects TRBD1, and the lack of DNA leaves this call unchecked. The CDR3 contains 16 residues. The germline CDR1 and CDR2 sequences are MNHEY and SVGEGT. The CDR3 here is CASSFNGQGGYNEQFF.